Below are 17 T cell receptor beta chains sequenced from a single sample in a study of T cells in Graves' hyperthyroidism and ophthalmopathy. RNA transcripts provided the source from which TCR beta CDR3 regions were amplified. An initial round of RT-PCR targeting the TCR CDR3 relied on the HTBI primer set. A single record per CDR3 protein comes from TCRdb applying MiXCR to the multiplex PCR reads. This table has roughly 160,000 distinct CDR3 sequences, 8% to 9.5% appearing once. Sequencing used blood. The source is a woman younger than 35 with Graves' hyperthyroidism that later progressed to Graves' ophthalmopathy.

This clonotype has only a few counts. The junction departs from germline at one end; a sequencing error may be responsible. The chain employs TRBV5-6 and TRBJ2-1, with D possibly matching TRBD2 (6 bases). The germline CDR1 and CDR2 sequences are SGHDT and YYEEEE. The CDR3 consists of 18 residues. The CDR3 sequence is CASSSEGPGLRSSNEQFF. The DNA of the CDR3 is TGTGCCAGCAGCTCTGAGGGGCCGGGACTGCGCTCCTCCAATGAGCAGTTCTTC.

This clonotype appeared many times. V is TRBV14 and J is TRBJ2-7; D is uncertain. CDR1 is SGHDN and CDR2 is FVKESK in the germline V gene. Between the trimmed V and J ends, which lost 9 bases and 5 bases, there was a span of 14 bases. CDR3 size: 12 residues. CDR3 sequence: CASSLRIDEQYF. As DNA, the CDR3 is TGTGCCAGTTCCCTCCGGATCGACGAGCAGTACTTC.

This clonotype showed up many times. This chain links TRBV7-9 with TRBJ1-1; possible D gene TRBD1, 5 bases. This CDR3 has 14 amino acids. The ends were cut back, 1 base at V and 5 bases at J, with 11 bases in the middle. CDR1 is SEHNR and CDR2 is FQNEAQ in the germline V gene (reference sequence). CDR3 DNA sequence: TGTGCCAGCAGCTTAGGGGGCAGGGAGACTGAAGCTTTCTTT. This translates into CASSLGGRETEAFF.

As to this clonotype: Since no conserved phenylalanine or tryptophan closes the CDR3, a read error is the likely cause. The chain couples TRBV7-9 to TRBJ2-2; TRBD1 might be the D (6 bases). V shed 5 bases and J shed 5 bases, with 18 bases lying between them. The CDR3 loop spans 16 amino acids. Per germline, CDR1 SEHNR and CDR2 FQNEAQ (reference sequence). For the CDR3, the DNA is TGTGCCAGCAGCCCGCGATCGGGACAAACAACCGGGGAGCTGTTTCTT. This sequence encodes CASSPRSGQTTGELFL.

This chain joins TRBV10-1 and TRBJ2-1; 11 positions agree with TRBD2. The CDR3 is made up of 15 amino acids. V was clipped by 6 bases and J by 7 bases; unmatched bases: 8. The V gene's germline CDR1 is WNHNN and CDR2 SYGVQD (reference sequence). The CDR3 protein is CASSSSGGPWNEQFF. CDR3 coding DNA: TGCGCCAGCAGCTCTAGCGGGGGGCCGTGGAATGAGCAGTTCTTC.

This clonotype was observed many times. The V call is TRBV24-1, the J call TRBJ1-2, with a tentative D call TRBD1 (5 bases). From germline, CDR1 is KGHDR and CDR2 SFDVKD. The CDR3 runs to 11 residues. Trimming removed 9 bases at V and 5 bases at J, with 9 bases between. CDR3 amino acids: CATGSGYGYTF. As DNA, the CDR3 is TGTGCCACCGGTTCAGGGTATGGCTACACCTTC.

Many counts were recorded for this clonotype. J is TRBJ2-5 and V is TRBV20-1; 11 bases are shared with TRBD2. V lost 8 bases to trimming and J lost 5 bases; unmatched junction nucleotides: 19. The germline V gene encodes CDR1 DFQATT and CDR2 SNEGSKA (reference sequence). The CDR3 consists of 17 residues. This chain's CDR3 is CSTWVAGGHGLAETQYF. In DNA, the CDR3 is TGCAGTACTTGGGTAGCGGGGGGGCACGGTCTTGCGGAGACCCAGTACTTC.

This clonotype was detected ten times or more. CDR3 sequence reads: CAISDGGTGSGNTIYF. The CDR3, as DNA: TGTGCCATCAGTGACGGCGGGACAGGGTCTGGAAACACCATATATTTT. The rearrangement uses TRBV10-3 and TRBJ1-3; 9 bases agree with TRBD1. Germline V CDR1 and CDR2: ENHRY, SYGVKD. Trimming at V came to 3 bases and at J to 1 base, leaving 4 bases not matched to a gene. This CDR3 is 16 amino acids long.

The sample holds many counts of this clonotype. The CDR3 loop reads CASSFTRWGAGELFF. The CDR3 nucleotides read TGTGCCAGCAGTTTTACTCGTTGGGGAGCCGGGGAGCTGTTTTTT. The J gene is TRBJ2-2, the V gene TRBV12-3 or TRBV12-4, with D possibly matching TRBD2 (5 bases). The germline V and J ends were trimmed by 3 bases and 6 bases, with 14 bases remaining between them. This CDR3 contains 15 residues.

V gene TRBV4-1 combines with J gene TRBJ2-4; 14 positions match TRBD2. The germline gives CDR1 MGHRA, CDR2 YSYEKL. V was pared by 4 bases and J by 0 bases, with 5 bases of the junction left unmatched. This CDR3 spans 18 amino acids. The CDR3: CASSLGLAGGVAKNIQYF. The CDR3 nucleotides read TGCGCCAGCAGCCTCGGACTAGCGGGGGGAGTAGCCAAAAACATTCAGTACTTC.

This clonotype was seen ten or more times. The gene calls are TRBV6-1 and TRBJ1-1; D is perhaps TRBD1 (6 bases). From germline, CDR1 is MNHNS and CDR2 SASEGT. The CDR3 runs 13 residues. V was clipped by 7 bases and J by 3 bases, with 12 bases between them. CDR3 coding DNA: TGTGCCAGCATTAGGACAGTATACACTGAAGCTTTCTTT. As protein: CASIRTVYTEAFF.

V and J are TRBV12-3 or TRBV12-4 and TRBJ2-5; perhaps D is TRBD1 or TRBD2 (5 bases each). CDR3 size: 13 residues. V shed 3 bases and J shed 7 bases, with 12 bases lying between them. CDR3 nucleotide sequence: TGTGCCAGCAGTTTCAGGGCCCGGGGGACCCAGTACTTC. It translates to CASSFRARGTQYF.

Only a few counts were recorded for this clonotype. This may stem from a read error, because a much larger clone lies one nucleotide away. The CDR3 carries no conserved terminal phenylalanine or tryptophan, so it likely arises from a read error. The chain uses TRBV28 and TRBJ1-1; D is possibly TRBD1 (5 bases). Germline assignment: CDR1 MDHEN and CDR2 SYDVKM. The V end was cut by 8 bases, the J end by 4 bases, with 17 bases between. This CDR3 is built from 14 residues. CDR3 sequence reads: CASYRGARSTEAFS. CDR3 nucleotide sequence: TGTGCCAGCTACCGCGGGGCGCGGAGCACTGAAGCTTTCTCT.

The table lists this clonotype with many counts. This chain links TRBV12-3 or TRBV12-4 with TRBJ2-7; 10 bases fit TRBD2. The ends lost 5 bases at V and 2 bases at J; junction bases unmatched: 9. This CDR3 has 16 amino acids. DNA of the CDR3: TGTGCCAGCAGTCCCCGCGGGAGCGGGGGGGCCTACGAGCAGTACTTC. Amino acids: CASSPRGSGGAYEQYF.

This clonotype was seen ten or more times. V is TRBV20-1 and J is TRBJ2-3, with no clear D. Germline V gives CDR1 DFQATT, CDR2 SNEGSKA (reference sequence). CDR3 size: 16 residues. The V end lost 3 bases, the J end lost 2 bases, and 18 bases lay between the germline ends. The CDR3 DNA is TGCAGTGCTAGCGAAGGGTCCCCTATTCTCACAGATACGCAGTATTTT. This codes for CSASEGSPILTDTQYF.

This clonotype appeared many times. The chain couples TRBV5-6 to TRBJ2-2, with a weak D call TRBD2 (6 bases). CDR3 length equals 15 residues. V lost 3 bases and J 0 bases, leaving 9 bases between the germline ends. Germline CDR1 SGHDT, CDR2 YYEEEE. CDR3 nucleotides: TGTGCCAGCAGCTCGGGGGAATCGAACACCGGGGAGCTGTTTTTT. Protein product: CASSSGESNTGELFF.

This clonotype was recorded many times. V and J are TRBV11-2 and TRBJ2-1, with TRBD1 matching 8 bases. V was clipped by 5 bases and J by 6 bases; unmatched bases: 6. Germline CDR1 reads SGHAT; CDR2 reads FQNNGV. This CDR3 region has 14 residues. CDR3 residues: CASSRGQAINEQFF. The CDR3 DNA is TGTGCCAGCAGCCGGGGACAGGCTATCAATGAGCAGTTCTTC.